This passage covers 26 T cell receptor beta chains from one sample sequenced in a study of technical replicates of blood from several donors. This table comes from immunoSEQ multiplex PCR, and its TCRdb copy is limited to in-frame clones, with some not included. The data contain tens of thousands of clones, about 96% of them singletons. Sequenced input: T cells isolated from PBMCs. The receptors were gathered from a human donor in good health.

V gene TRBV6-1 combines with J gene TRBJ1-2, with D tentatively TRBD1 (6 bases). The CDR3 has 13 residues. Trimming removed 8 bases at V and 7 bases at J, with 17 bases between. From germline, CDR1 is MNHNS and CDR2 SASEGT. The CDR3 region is CASETDRMFGYTF. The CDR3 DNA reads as TGTGCCAGCGAAACAGACAGGATGTTTGGCTACACCTTC.

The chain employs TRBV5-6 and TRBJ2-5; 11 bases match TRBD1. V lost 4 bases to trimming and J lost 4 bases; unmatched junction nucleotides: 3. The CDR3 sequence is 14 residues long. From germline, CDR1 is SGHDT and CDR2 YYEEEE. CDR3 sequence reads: CASSPGTGGETQYF. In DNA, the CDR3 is TGTGCCAGCAGCCCCGGGACAGGGGGAGAGACCCAGTACTTC.

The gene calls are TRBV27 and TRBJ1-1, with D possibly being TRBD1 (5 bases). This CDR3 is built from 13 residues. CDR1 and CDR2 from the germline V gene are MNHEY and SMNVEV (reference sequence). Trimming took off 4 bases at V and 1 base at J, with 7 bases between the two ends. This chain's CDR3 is CASSYRSNTEAFF. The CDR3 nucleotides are TGTGCCAGCAGTTACAGGTCGAACACTGAAGCTTTCTTT.

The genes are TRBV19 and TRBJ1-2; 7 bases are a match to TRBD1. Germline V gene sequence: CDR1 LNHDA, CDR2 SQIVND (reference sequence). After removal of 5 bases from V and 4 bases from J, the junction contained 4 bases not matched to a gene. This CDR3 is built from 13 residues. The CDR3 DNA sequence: TGTGCCAGTAGTCCCAGGACAGGCTATGGCTACACCTTC. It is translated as CASSPRTGYGYTF.

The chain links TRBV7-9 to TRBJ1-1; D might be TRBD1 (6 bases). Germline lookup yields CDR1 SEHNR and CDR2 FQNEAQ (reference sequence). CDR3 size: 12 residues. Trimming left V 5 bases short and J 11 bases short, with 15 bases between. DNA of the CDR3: TGTGCCAGCAGCCCACAACAGGGAGAGGCTTTCTTT. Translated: CASSPQQGEAFF.

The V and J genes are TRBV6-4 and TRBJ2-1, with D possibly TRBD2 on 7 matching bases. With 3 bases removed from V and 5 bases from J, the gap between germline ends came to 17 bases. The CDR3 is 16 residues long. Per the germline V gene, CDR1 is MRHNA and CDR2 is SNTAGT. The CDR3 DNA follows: TGTGCCAGCAGTGAAGGGGGGGAAGGATGGGACAATGAGCAGTTCTTC. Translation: CASSEGGEGWDNEQFF.

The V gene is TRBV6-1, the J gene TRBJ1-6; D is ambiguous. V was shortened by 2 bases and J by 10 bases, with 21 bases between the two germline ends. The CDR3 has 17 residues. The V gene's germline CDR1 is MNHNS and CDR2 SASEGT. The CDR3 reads CASSELVGRRSGSPLHF. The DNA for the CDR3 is TGTGCCAGCAGTGAACTCGTCGGACGGAGGTCGGGGTCACCCCTCCACTTT.

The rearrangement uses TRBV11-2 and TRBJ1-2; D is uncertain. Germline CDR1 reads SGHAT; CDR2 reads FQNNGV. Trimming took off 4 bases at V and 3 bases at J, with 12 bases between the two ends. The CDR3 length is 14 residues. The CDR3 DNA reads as TGTGCCAGCAGCTCCCTAGGAGGCGACTATGGCTACACCTTC. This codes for CASSSLGGDYGYTF.

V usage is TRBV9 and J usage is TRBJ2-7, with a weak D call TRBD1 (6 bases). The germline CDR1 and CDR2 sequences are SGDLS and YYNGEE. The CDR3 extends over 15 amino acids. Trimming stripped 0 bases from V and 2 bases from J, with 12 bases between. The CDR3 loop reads CASSVGTVIPYEQYF. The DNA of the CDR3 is TGTGCCAGCAGCGTAGGGACAGTAATTCCCTACGAGCAGTACTTC.

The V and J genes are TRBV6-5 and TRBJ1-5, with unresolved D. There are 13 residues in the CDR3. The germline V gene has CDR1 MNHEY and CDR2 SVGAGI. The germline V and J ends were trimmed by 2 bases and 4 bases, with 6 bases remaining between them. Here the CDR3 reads CASSYGGNQPQHF. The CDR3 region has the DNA TGTGCCAGCAGTTACGGCGGAAATCAGCCCCAGCATTTT.

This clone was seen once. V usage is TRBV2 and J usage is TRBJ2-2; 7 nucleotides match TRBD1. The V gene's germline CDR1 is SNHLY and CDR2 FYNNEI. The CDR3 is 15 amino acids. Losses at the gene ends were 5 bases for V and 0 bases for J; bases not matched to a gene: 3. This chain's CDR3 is CASSYRGANTGELFF. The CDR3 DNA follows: TGTGCCAGCAGTTACAGGGGCGCGAACACCGGGGAGCTGTTTTTT.

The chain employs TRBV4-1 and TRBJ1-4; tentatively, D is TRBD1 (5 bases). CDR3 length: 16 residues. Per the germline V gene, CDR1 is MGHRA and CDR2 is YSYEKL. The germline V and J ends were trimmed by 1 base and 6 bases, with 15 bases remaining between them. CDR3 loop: CASSQVGKGSDEKLFF. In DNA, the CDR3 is TGCGCCAGCAGCCAAGTGGGGAAGGGGTCGGATGAAAAACTGTTTTTT.

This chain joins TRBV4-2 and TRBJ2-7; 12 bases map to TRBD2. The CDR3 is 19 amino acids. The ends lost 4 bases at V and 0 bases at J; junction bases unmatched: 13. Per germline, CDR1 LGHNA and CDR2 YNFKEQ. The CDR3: CASSLRQELAGGPSYEQYF. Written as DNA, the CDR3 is TGTGCCAGCAGCCTACGGCAGGAACTAGCGGGGGGACCCTCCTACGAGCAGTACTTC.

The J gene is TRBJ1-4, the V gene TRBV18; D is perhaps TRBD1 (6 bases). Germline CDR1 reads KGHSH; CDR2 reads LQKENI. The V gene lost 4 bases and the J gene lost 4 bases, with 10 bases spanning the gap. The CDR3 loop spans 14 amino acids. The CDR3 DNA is TGTGCCAGCTCACTAGGACAGCTTAATGAAAAACTGTTTTTT. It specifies CASSLGQLNEKLFF.

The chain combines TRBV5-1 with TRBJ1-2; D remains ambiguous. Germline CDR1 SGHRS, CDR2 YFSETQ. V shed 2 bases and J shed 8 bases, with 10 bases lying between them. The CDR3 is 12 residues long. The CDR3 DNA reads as TGCGCCAGCAGCTTCTCTTCGACAGGCTACACCTTC. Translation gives CASSFSSTGYTF.

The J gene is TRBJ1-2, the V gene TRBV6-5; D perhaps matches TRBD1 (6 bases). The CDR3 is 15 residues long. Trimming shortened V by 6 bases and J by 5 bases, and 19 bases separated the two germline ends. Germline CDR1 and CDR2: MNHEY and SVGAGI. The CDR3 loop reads CASSPYDDRTYGYTF. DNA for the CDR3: TGTGCCAGCAGCCCTTATGACGACAGGACTTATGGCTACACCTTC.

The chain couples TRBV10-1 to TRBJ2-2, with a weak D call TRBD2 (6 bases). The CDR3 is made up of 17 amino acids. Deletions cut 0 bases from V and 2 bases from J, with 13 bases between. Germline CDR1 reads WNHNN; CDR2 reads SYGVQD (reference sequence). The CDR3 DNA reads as TGCGCCAGCAGTGAGTCAGGAGGGGCCTTTAACACCGGGGAGCTGTTTTTT. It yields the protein CASSESGGAFNTGELFF.

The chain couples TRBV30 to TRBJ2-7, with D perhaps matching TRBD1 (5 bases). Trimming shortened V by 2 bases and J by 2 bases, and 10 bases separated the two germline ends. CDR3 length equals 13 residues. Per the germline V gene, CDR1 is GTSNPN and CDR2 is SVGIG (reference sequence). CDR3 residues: CAWSLPQAYEQYF. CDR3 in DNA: TGTGCCTGGAGTCTCCCACAGGCCTACGAGCAGTACTTC.

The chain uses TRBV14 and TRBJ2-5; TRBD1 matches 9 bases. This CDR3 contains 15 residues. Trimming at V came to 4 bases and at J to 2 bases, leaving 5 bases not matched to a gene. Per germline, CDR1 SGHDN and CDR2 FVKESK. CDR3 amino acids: CASSPRTGVQETQYF. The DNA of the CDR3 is TGTGCCAGCAGCCCACGGACAGGGGTACAAGAGACCCAGTACTTC.

The CDR3 DNA sequence: TGCGCCAGTGACGCTGGGGGGGGTTACAATGAGCAGTTCTTC. It is translated as CASDAGGGYNEQFF. This chain joins TRBV4-1 and TRBJ2-1; 7 nucleotides agree with TRBD2. J was trimmed by 4 bases and V by 9 bases; bases with no gene match: 9. The germline CDR1 and CDR2 sequences are MGHRA and YSYEKL. This CDR3 contains 14 residues.

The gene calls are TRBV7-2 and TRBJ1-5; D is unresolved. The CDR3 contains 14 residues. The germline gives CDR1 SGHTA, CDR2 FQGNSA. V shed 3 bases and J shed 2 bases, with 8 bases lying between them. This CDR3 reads CASSLRVGNQPQHF. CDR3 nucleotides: TGTGCCAGCAGCTTGCGGGTGGGCAATCAGCCCCAGCATTTT.

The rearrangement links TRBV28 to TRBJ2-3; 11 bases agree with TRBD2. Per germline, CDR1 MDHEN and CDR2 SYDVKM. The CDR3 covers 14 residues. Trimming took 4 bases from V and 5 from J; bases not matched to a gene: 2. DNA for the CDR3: TGTGCCAGCAGTTGGGGACTAGCGGTAGATACGCAGTATTTT. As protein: CASSWGLAVDTQYF.

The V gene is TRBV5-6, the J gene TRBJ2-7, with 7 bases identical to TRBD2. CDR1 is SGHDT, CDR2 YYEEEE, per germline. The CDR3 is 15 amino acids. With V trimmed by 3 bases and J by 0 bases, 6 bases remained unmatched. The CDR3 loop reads CASSSKREGSYEQYF. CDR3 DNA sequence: TGTGCCAGCAGCTCGAAGAGGGAGGGCTCCTACGAGCAGTACTTC.

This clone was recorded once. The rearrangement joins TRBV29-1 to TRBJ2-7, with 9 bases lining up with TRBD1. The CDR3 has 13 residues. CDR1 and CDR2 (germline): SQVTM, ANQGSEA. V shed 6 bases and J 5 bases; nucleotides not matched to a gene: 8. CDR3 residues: CSVAPGQGDEQYF. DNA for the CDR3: TGCAGCGTCGCCCCGGGACAGGGTGACGAGCAGTACTTC.

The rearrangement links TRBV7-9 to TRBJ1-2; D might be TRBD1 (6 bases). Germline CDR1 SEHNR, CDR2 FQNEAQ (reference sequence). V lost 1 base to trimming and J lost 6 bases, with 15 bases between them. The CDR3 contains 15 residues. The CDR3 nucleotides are TGTGCCAGCAGCTTAGTCGGGGGGGCGGGAGATGGCTACACCTTC. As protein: CASSLVGGAGDGYTF.

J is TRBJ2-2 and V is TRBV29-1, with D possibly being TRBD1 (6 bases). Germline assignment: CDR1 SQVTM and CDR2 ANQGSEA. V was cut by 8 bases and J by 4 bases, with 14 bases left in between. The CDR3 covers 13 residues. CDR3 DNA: TGCAGCACCGGGACATCGAGCACCGGGGAGCTGTTTTTT. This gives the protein CSTGTSSTGELFF.